Listed here are 21 T cell receptor beta chains from one sample, sequenced in a study of blood T cells in healthy people across ages. A second PCR, run for about 7 to 11 cycles, used a sample-barcoded 5' primer plus a J-beta primer mix. TCRdb used MiXCR to reprocess the 5' RACE reads, holding one entry per CDR3 protein. The sample gives around 620,000 distinct CDR3 sequences, 27% of which show up once; roughly 18% is in the top ten. Specimen: blood. Receptors were obtained from a woman in her 70s in good health.

This clonotype occurred a few times. This sequence joins TRBV6-6 and TRBJ1-1; unclear D gene. Germline V CDR1 and CDR2: MNHNY, SVGAGI (reference sequence). V lost 2 bases and J 0 bases, leaving 7 bases between the germline ends. This CDR3 spans 14 amino acids. The chain's CDR3 is CASSYLSVNTEAFF. In DNA form, the CDR3 reads TGTGCCAGCAGTTACCTGTCCGTGAACACTGAAGCTTTCTTT.

The chain employs TRBV11-2 and TRBJ2-7, with a possible D match to TRBD2 (6 bases). Trimming stripped 4 bases from V and 4 bases from J, with 14 bases between. Germline CDR1 is SGHAT and CDR2 is FQNNGV. This CDR3 is 14 amino acids long. The CDR3 DNA reads as TGTGCCAGCAGCTCGTCCCAGGGAGGATACGAGCAGTACTTC. This codes for CASSSSQGGYEQYF.

The chain combines TRBV4-1 with TRBJ2-3; D not resolved. Deletions cut 0 bases from V and 0 bases from J, with 13 bases between. The length of the CDR3 is 17 residues. Germline CDR1 is MGHRA and CDR2 is YSYEKL. CDR3 DNA: TGCGCCAGCAGCCAAGATGTCCCAGCGACTAGCACAGATACGCAGTATTTT. Translation: CASSQDVPATSTDTQYF.

Regarding this clonotype: Germline is not matched at one junction end, which may reflect a read error. The chain links TRBV12-3 or TRBV12-4 to TRBJ2-3; 7 bases fit TRBD1. This CDR3 contains 14 residues. The CDR3 here is CASSRDRDADTQYF. In DNA form, the CDR3 reads TGCGCCAGCAGTCGAGACAGGGATGCAGATACGCAGTATTTT.

A few counts support this clonotype. The V call is TRBV30, the J call TRBJ1-5; D is unresolved. With 0 bases removed from V and 0 bases from J, the gap between germline ends came to 6 bases. CDR1 and CDR2 (germline): GTSNPN, SVGIG (reference sequence). The CDR3 sequence is 14 residues long. CDR3 sequence reads: CAWSVGGSNQPQHF. The CDR3 DNA follows: TGTGCCTGGAGTGTGGGAGGTAGCAATCAGCCCCAGCATTTT.

This clonotype has just one count. The gene calls are TRBV20-1 and TRBJ2-5, with 15 positions matching TRBD2. The germline gives CDR1 DFQATT, CDR2 SNEGSKA (reference sequence). The CDR3 has 16 amino acids. V shed 5 bases, J shed 3 bases, and the junction held 7 bases outside the gene matches. The CDR3 sequence: CSAPRTSGGAEETQYF. The CDR3, as DNA: TGCAGTGCTCCCCGGACTAGCGGGGGGGCAGAAGAGACCCAGTACTTC.

In its sample, this clonotype was seen a few times. This rearrangement joins TRBV3-1 to TRBJ1-1; D gene ambiguous. The CDR3 contains 18 residues. Trimming removed 0 bases from V and 10 bases from J, with 27 bases in between. Germline loops: CDR1 LGHDT, CDR2 YNNKEL (reference sequence). The CDR3 is CASSQDPSSGRGYSGAFF. In nucleotides, the CDR3 is TGTGCCAGCAGCCAAGATCCTTCTAGTGGCAGAGGTTACTCTGGAGCTTTCTTT.

The table lists this clonotype with a few counts. The CDR3 loop reads CASTSRGRADTQYF. The CDR3 DNA sequence: TGTGCCAGCACCTCGCGGGGCCGAGCAGATACGCAGTATTTT. The chain is built from TRBV6-5 and TRBJ2-3, with D perhaps TRBD2 (6 bases). From germline, CDR1 is MNHEY and CDR2 SVGAGI. The germline V and J ends were trimmed by 7 bases and 4 bases, with 15 bases remaining between them. The CDR3 extends over 14 amino acids.

This clonotype has a handful of counts. The rearrangement uses TRBV7-2 and TRBJ2-3; D might be TRBD2 (6 bases). CDR3 length equals 14 residues. Germline V gene data show CDR1 as SGHTA and CDR2 as FQGNSA. The V end was cut by 5 bases, the J end by 5 bases, with 14 bases between. CDR3 in amino acids: CASSGRGRVDTQYF. Here the CDR3 DNA reads TGTGCCAGCAGCGGGCGGGGCAGGGTAGATACGCAGTATTTT.

This sequence joins TRBV4-3 and TRBJ1-2; D ambiguous. This CDR3 contains 13 residues. Looked up from germline, CDR1 is LGHNA and CDR2 is YSLEER. Deletions cut 0 bases from V and 6 bases from J, with 8 bases between. Here the CDR3 reads CASSQDLGDGYTF. The CDR3 region has the DNA TGCGCCAGCAGCCAAGATTTGGGTGATGGCTACACCTTC.

The V call is TRBV12-3 or TRBV12-4, the J call TRBJ2-2; 10 bases map to TRBD1. The CDR3 runs 15 residues. V lost 6 bases and J lost 3; bases outside the gene matches: 4. CDR3 coding DNA: TGTGCCAGCAGCCATGGACAGGGGGACACCGGGGAGCTGTTTTTT. Its protein product is CASSHGQGDTGELFF.

The J gene is TRBJ1-1, the V gene TRBV10-3, with TRBD1 matching over 9 bases. CDR1 and CDR2 (germline): ENHRY, SYGVKD. The CDR3 covers 14 residues. V dropped 6 bases and J dropped 3; count of bases not matched to a gene: 5. DNA of the CDR3: TGTGCCATCAGCGCGGGACAGGGCCACACTGAAGCTTTCTTT. Its translation: CAISAGQGHTEAFF.

A word on this clonotype: The junction departs from the called germline gene at one end, perhaps through a read error. CDR3 sequence reads: CASSQVLSSGTSYNEQFF. In DNA, the CDR3 is TGCGCCAGCAGCCAAGTCCTTTCCTCGGGTACGTCCTACAATGAGCAGTTCTTT. This chain links TRBV4-3 with TRBJ2-3; D is unresolved. This CDR3 region has 18 residues. The V gene's germline CDR1 is LGHNA and CDR2 YSLEER.

The V call is TRBV3-1, the J call TRBJ1-1; TRBD1 is a possible D gene (5 bases). The germline V and J ends were trimmed by 1 base and 1 base, with 19 bases remaining between them. This CDR3 has 18 amino acids. Per the germline V gene, CDR1 is LGHDT and CDR2 is YNNKEL (reference sequence). Written as DNA, the CDR3 is TGTGCCAGCAGCCAAGCCCTTTTAGCGGGGCAGAGGAACACTGAAGCTTTCTTT. Amino acids: CASSQALLAGQRNTEAFF.

V is TRBV21-1 and J is TRBJ2-7; TRBD1, the table's D call, lacks a check against the DNA. TRBV21-1 is classified as a pseudogene. The CDR3 consists of 14 residues. CDR3 amino acids: CASTLETGGYEQYF. For the CDR3, the DNA is TGTGCCAGCACCCTAGAGACAGGGGGCTACGAGCAGTACTTC.

This clonotype was detected a few times. The chain carries TRBV7-9 and TRBJ2-5, with 11 bases identical to TRBD2. CDR3 length: 15 amino acids. The V segment lost 5 bases and the J segment 6 bases; nucleotides outside the gene matches: 8. Germline-derived CDR1 and CDR2 are SEHNR and FQNEAQ (reference sequence). The CDR3 loop is CASSTRLAGLKTQYF. The CDR3 DNA follows: TGTGCCAGCAGCACCCGACTAGCGGGGTTGAAGACCCAGTACTTC.

CDR3: CASSQTGDGYTF. The CDR3 nucleotides are TGCGCCAGCAGCCAAACAGGGGATGGCTACACCTTC. The rearrangement uses TRBV5-1 and TRBJ1-2, with 7 bases aligning to TRBD1. The ends lost 4 bases at V and 6 bases at J; junction bases unmatched: 3. The germline gives CDR1 SGHRS, CDR2 YFSETQ. This CDR3 has 12 residues.

This chain joins TRBV6-2 or TRBV6-3 and TRBJ2-1; 11 bases align to TRBD2. CDR1 and CDR2 from the germline V gene are MNHEY and SVGEGT. This CDR3 comprises 15 residues. J gave up 6 bases and V 6 bases, and 7 bases lay outside the gene matches. CDR3 region: CASRHLAGGLNEQFF. For the CDR3, the DNA is TGTGCCAGCAGACATCTAGCGGGGGGTCTCAATGAGCAGTTCTTC.

The chain uses TRBV29-1 and TRBJ1-1, with a weak D call TRBD1 (6 bases). V was cut by 2 bases and J by 4 bases, with 11 bases left in between. The CDR3 spans 13 residues. The germline V gene encodes CDR1 SQVTM and CDR2 ANQGSEA. The CDR3 is CSVETGRVTEAFF. DNA of the CDR3: TGCAGCGTTGAAACAGGGCGGGTCACTGAAGCTTTCTTT.

This clonotype occurred a few times. V gene TRBV7-2 combines with J gene TRBJ1-3; a weak D match, TRBD1 (5 bases). CDR1 and CDR2 (germline): SGHTA, FQGNSA. The CDR3 has 15 amino acids. V lost 4 bases, J lost 2 bases, and 12 bases lay in between. CDR3 in amino acids: CASSSSGTAGNTIYF. The DNA of the CDR3 is TGTGCCAGCAGCTCGTCCGGGACGGCTGGAAACACCATATATTTT.

The chain links TRBV24-1 to TRBJ1-1; D may be TRBD1 (6 bases). The CDR3 has 19 amino acids. Germline CDR1 KGHDR, CDR2 SFDVKD. The V and J ends lost 4 bases and 6 bases respectively, with 29 bases between them. The CDR3 loop is CATSDPIPGTRDTRAEAFF. The CDR3 DNA follows: TGTGCCACCAGTGACCCTATCCCCGGGACAAGGGACACAAGGGCTGAAGCTTTCTTT.